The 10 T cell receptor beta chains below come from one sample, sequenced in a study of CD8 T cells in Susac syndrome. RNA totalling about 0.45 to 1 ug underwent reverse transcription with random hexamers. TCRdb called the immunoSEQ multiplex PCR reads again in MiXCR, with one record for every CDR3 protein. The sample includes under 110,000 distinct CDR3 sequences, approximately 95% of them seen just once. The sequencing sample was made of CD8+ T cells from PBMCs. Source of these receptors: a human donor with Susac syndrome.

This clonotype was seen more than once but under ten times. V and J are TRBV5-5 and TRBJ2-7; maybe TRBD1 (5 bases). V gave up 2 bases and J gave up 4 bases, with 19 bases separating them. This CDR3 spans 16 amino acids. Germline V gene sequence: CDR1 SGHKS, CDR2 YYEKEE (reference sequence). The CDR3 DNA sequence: TGTGCCAGCAGCTTCACCGGAACAGGTTTGGGGTACGAGCAGTACTTC. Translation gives CASSFTGTGLGYEQYF.

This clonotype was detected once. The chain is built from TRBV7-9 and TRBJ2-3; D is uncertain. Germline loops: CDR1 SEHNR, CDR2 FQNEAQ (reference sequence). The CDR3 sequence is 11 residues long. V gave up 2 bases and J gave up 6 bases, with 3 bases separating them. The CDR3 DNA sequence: TGTGCCAGCAGCTTACTGGATACGCAGTATTTT. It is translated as CASSLLDTQYF.

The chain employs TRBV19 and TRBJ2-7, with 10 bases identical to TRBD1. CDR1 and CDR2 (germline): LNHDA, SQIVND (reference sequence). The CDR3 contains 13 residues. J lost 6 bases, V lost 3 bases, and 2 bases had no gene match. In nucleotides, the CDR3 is TGTGCCAGTAGTATCGGACAGGGGGGCGAGCAGTACTTC. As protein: CASSIGQGGEQYF. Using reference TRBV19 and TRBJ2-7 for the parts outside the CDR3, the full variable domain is DGGITQSPKYLFRKEGQNVTLSCEQNLNHDAMYWYRQDPGQGLRLIYYSQIVNDFQKGDIAEGYSVSREKKESFPLTVTSAQKNPTAFYLCASSIGQGGEQYFGPGTRLTVT.

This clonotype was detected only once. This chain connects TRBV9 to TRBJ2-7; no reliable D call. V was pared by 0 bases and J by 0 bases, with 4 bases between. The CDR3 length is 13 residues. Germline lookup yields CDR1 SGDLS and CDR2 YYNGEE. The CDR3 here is CASSVDGSYEQYF. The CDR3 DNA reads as TGTGCCAGCAGCGTAGATGGCTCCTACGAGCAGTACTTC.

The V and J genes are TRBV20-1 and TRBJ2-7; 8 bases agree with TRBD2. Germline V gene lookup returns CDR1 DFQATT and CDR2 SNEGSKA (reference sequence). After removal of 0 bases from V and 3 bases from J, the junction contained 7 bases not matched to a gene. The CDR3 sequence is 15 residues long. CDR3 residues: CSARDLELADYEQYF. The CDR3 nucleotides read TGCAGTGCTAGAGACCTAGAACTAGCGGACTACGAGCAGTACTTC.

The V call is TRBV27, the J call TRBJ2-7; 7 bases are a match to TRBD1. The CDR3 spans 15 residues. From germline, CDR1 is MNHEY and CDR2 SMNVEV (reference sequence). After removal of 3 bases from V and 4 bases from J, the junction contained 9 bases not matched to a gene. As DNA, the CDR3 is TGTGCCAGCAGTTTTCGGGGACAGAGGGAATACGAGCAGTACTTC. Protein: CASSFRGQREYEQYF.

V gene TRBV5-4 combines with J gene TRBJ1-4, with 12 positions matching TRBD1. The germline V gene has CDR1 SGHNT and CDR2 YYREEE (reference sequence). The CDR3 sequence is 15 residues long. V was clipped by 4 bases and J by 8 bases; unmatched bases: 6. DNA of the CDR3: TGTGCCAGCAGCGAGGGACAGGGGGCTAGAGAAAAACTGTTTTTT. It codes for CASSEGQGAREKLFF.

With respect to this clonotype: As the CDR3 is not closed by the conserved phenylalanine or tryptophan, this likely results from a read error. Here the CDR3 reads CASSQGGGGVDYNEQFL. Written as DNA, the CDR3 is TGCGCCAGCAGCCAAGGCGGTGGCGGGGTGGACTACAATGAGCAGTTCCTC. This chain joins TRBV4-3 and TRBJ2-1; possible D gene TRBD2, 6 bases. V gave up 1 base and J gave up 3 bases, with 16 bases separating them. Germline-derived CDR1 and CDR2 are LGHNA and YSLEER. This CDR3 contains 17 residues.

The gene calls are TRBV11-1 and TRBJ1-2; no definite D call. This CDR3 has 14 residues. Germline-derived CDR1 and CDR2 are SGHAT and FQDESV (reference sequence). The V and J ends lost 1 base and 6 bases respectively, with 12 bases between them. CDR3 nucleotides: TGTGCCAGCAGCTTAGGAAGAGCGGTGGATGGCTACACCTTC. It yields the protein CASSLGRAVDGYTF.

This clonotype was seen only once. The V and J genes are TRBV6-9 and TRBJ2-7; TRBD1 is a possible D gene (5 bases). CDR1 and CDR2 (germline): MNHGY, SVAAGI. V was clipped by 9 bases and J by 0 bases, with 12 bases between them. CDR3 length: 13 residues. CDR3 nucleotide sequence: TGTGCCAGGGAACAGGCTTCCTCCTACGAGCAGTACTTC. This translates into CAREQASSYEQYF.